The TCR beta chain under discussion was sequenced for a study of T-cell reconstitution after alpha-beta-depleted transplantation in children. This clonotype occurred many times. The TCRbeta library incorporated unique molecular identifiers. TCRdb reprocessed the PCR reads with MiXCR, giving one entry per CDR3 protein. The profile shows about 610,000 distinct CDR3 sequences, about 10% of them singletons. Trimming took 8 bases from V and 3 from J, leaving 20 bases between them. The CDR3 loop spans 16 amino acids. Germline CDR1 SNHLY, CDR2 FYNNEI. The chain links TRBV2 to TRBJ2-1; D might be TRBD1 or TRBD2, each matching 5 bases. The source is a human donor who donated a stem cell graft to a child with acute myeloid leukemia. This specimen consisted of PBMCs from the stem cell graft donor, obtained from the stem cell graft. CDR3: CASHDLGEGLYNEQFF. The CDR3 bases are TGTGCCAGCCATGATCTGGGGGAAGGTCTCTACAATGAGCAGTTCTTC.